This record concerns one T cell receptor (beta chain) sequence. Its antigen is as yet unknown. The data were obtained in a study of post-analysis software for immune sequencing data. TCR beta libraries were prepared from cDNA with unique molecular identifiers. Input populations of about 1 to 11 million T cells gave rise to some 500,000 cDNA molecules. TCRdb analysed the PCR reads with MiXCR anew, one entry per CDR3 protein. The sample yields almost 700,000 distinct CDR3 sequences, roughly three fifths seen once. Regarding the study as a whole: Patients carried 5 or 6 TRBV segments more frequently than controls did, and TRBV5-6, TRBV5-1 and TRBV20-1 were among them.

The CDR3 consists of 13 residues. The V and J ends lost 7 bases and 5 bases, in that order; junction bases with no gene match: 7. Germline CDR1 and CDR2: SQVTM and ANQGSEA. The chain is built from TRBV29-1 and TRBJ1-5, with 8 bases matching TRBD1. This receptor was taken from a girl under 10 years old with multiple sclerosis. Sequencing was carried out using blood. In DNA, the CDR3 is TGCAGCGCAAGACAGGGGACCGATCAGCCCCAGCATTTT. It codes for CSARQGTDQPQHF.